One and the same sample provided the 7 T cell receptor beta chains below, sequenced in a study of CD8+ T cells in alopecia areata. The authors extracted RNA and reverse transcribed it into cDNA as the sequencing template. Produced via immunoSEQ multiplex PCR; TCRdb's table is partial and in-frame only. The table includes about 160,000 clones, just over 65% detected once. Specified treatment: oral pan-JAK inhibitor, 5-10 mg twice daily. The specimen was CD4+ T cells sorted from blood, collected at week 4, from a patient treated with tofacitinib. The source of these receptors is a human donor with alopecia areata.

J is TRBJ2-6 and V is TRBV27; D unresolved. The germline CDR1 and CDR2 sequences are MNHEY and SMNVEV (reference sequence). The germline V and J ends were trimmed by 9 bases and 5 bases, with 17 bases remaining between them. This CDR3 spans 15 amino acids. The CDR3 protein is CASSLEAVRANVLTF. The CDR3, as DNA: TGTGCCAGTTCCCTAGAGGCCGTTCGGGCCAACGTCCTGACTTTC.

The rearrangement uses TRBV4-3 and TRBJ2-7; 8 bases are shared with TRBD2. The CDR3 extends over 16 amino acids. Germline V lookup: CDR1 LGHNA, CDR2 YSLEER. Trimming cost V 0 bases and J 5 bases; bases outside gene matches: 9. The CDR3 DNA reads as TGCGCCAGCAGCCAAGATGGACGGGGGGGATCCAACGAGCAGTACTTC. This sequence encodes CASSQDGRGGSNEQYF.

The chain has TRBV5-1 and TRBJ2-2, with D possibly called TRBD1 or TRBD2 (5 bases each). CDR1 is SGHRS and CDR2 is YFSETQ in the germline V gene. The CDR3 length is 13 residues. The V end lost 5 bases, the J end lost 8 bases, and 13 bases lay between the germline ends. The CDR3, as DNA: TGCGCCAGCAGTGAGGGACCGGAGGGGGAGCTGTTTTTT. Its translation: CASSEGPEGELFF.

This clone was picked up one time. The genes are TRBV9 and TRBJ1-6; 10 bases are shared with TRBD1. Germline CDR1 reads SGDLS; CDR2 reads YYNGEE. Losses at the gene ends were 0 bases for V and 0 bases for J; bases not matched to a gene: 12. CDR3 length: 21 amino acids. The CDR3 nucleotides read TGTGCCAGCAGCGTAGAGCCTATTCCGGGACAGGGGAGCTCCTATAATTCACCCCTCCACTTT. It yields the protein CASSVEPIPGQGSSYNSPLHF.

The V gene is TRBV7-2, the J gene TRBJ1-2; 7 bases fit TRBD1. Germline CDR1 is SGHTA and CDR2 is FQGNSA. This CDR3 spans 14 amino acids. V was pared by 5 bases and J by 6 bases, with 9 bases of the junction left unmatched. The CDR3 here is CASSQRDRRDGYTF. Here the CDR3 DNA reads TGTGCCAGCAGCCAAAGGGACAGACGGGATGGCTACACCTTC.

J is TRBJ1-2 and V is TRBV4-1, with D hard to call. Germline V gene data show CDR1 as MGHRA and CDR2 as YSYEKL. The V end was cut by 6 bases, the J end by 14 bases, with 22 bases between. The CDR3 has 13 residues. The CDR3: CASSPISTAVGTF. In DNA form, the CDR3 reads TGCGCCAGCAGTCCTATTTCGACCGCGGTAGGGACCTTC.

This clone was recorded once. The chain has TRBV30 and TRBJ1-2; 9 positions match TRBD1. V shed 5 bases and J 3 bases; nucleotides not matched to a gene: 7. The CDR3 length is 14 residues. CDR1 GTSNPN and CDR2 SVGIG come from the germline V gene (reference sequence). The CDR3, as DNA: TGTGCCTGGGCCGGGACAGGGTTCGACTATGGCTACACCTTC. Its protein product is CAWAGTGFDYGYTF.